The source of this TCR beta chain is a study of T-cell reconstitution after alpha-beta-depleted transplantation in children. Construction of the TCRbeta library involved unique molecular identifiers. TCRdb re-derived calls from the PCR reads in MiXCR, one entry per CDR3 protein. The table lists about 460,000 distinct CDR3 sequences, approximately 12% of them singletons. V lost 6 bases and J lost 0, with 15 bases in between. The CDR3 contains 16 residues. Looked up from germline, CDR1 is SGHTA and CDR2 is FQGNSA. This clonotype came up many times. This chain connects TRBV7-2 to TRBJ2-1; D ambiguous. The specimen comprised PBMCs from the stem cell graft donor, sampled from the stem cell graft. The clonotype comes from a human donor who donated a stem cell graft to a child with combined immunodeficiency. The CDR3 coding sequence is TGTGCCAGCAGTCGAGTGGGCCCCAGCTCCTACAATGAGCAGTTCTTC. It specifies CASSRVGPSSYNEQFF.